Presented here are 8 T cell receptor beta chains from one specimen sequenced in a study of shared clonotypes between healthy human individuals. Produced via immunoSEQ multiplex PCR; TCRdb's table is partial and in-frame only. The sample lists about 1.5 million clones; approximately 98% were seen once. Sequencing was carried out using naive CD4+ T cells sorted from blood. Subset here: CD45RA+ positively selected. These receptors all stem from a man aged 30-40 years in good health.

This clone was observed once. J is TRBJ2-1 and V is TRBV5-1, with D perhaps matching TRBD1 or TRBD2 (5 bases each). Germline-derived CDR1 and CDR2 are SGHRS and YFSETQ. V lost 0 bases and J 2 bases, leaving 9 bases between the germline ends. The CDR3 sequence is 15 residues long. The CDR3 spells CASSLAGRTYNEQFF. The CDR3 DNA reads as TGCGCCAGCAGCTTGGCGGGACGTACCTACAATGAGCAGTTCTTC.

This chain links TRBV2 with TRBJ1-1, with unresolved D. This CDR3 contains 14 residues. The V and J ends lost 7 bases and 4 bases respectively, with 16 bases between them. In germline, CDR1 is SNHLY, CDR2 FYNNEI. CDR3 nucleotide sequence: TGTGCCAGCAAGGGCAGCGAGGTCGTCACTGAAGCTTTCTTT. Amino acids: CASKGSEVVTEAFF.

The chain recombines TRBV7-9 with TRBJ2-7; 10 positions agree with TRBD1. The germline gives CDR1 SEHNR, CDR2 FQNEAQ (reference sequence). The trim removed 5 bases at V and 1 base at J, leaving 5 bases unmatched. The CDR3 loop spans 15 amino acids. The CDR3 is CASSRGQGVSYEQYF. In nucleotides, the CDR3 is TGTGCCAGCAGCCGAGGACAGGGGGTTTCCTACGAGCAGTACTTC.

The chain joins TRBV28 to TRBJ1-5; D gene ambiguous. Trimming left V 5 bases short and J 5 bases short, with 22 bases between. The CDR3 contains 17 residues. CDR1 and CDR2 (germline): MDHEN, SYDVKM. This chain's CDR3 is CASSRTVSRVVDQPQHF. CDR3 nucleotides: TGTGCCAGCAGTAGGACGGTGAGTAGGGTCGTCGATCAGCCCCAGCATTTT. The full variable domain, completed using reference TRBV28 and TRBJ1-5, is DVKVTQSSRYLVKRTGEKVFLECVQDMDHENMFWYRQDPGLGLRLIYFSYDVKMKEKGDIPEGYSVSREKKERFSLILESASTNQTSMYLCASSRTVSRVVDQPQHFGDGTRLSIL.

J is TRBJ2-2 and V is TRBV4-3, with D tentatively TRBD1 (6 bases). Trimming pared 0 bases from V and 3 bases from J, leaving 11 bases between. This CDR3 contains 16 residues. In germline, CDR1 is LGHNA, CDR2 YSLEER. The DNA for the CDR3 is TGCGCCAGCAGCCAAGAGGGAAGGGGGTACACCGGGGAGCTGTTTTTT. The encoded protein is CASSQEGRGYTGELFF.

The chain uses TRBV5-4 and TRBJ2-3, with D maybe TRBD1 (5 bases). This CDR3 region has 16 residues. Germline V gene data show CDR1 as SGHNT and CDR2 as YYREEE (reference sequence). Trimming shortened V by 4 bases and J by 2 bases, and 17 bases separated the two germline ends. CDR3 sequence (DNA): TGTGCCAGCAGCCGGACATCGAATCCCACCACAGATACGCAGTATTTT. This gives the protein CASSRTSNPTTDTQYF.

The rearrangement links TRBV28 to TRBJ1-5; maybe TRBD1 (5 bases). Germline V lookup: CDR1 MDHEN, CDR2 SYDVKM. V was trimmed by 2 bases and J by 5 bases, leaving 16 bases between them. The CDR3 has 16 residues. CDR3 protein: CASSLGRAGWDQPQHF. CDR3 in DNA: TGTGCCAGCAGTTTAGGTAGGGCAGGGTGGGATCAGCCCCAGCATTTT.

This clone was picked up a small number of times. The CDR3 DNA is TGTGCCAGTAGTATAGCCGGGACAGACTACGAGCAGTACTTC. This gives the protein CASSIAGTDYEQYF. The chain uses TRBV19 and TRBJ2-7, with TRBD1 identical over 7 bases. The CDR3 runs to 14 residues. V lost 1 base and J lost 3; bases outside the gene matches: 3. CDR1 LNHDA and CDR2 SQIVND come from the germline V gene (reference sequence).